These T cell receptor beta chains were read from a single sample in a study of blood T cell repertoires in COVID-19. Data came from immunoSEQ multiplex PCR; TCRdb stores just in-frame clones and leaves some out. The table records 250,000 to 350,000 clones, around 90% of them present only once. Sequenced: PBMCs or T cells enriched from blood (not recorded which). The receptors come from a woman in her twenties or thirties who had recovered from COVID-19. Each CDR3 is given with its conserved first and last residue. The D gene is left open where the match is weak. The size of a clone is reported for some rows only, either as once, few or many, or as a class for expanded clones.

TRBJ2-1	TRBV18	NA	NA	TGTGCCAGCTCACCATCACTAGCTGGTTACAATGAGCAGTTCTTC	CASSPSLAGYNEQFF
TRBJ2-2	TRBV29-1	TRBD1	NA	TGCAGCGGATACTTAGGGGACAGGAATGCCGGGGAGCTGTTTTTT	CSGYLGDRNAGELFF
TRBJ2-7	TRBV9	TRBD2	NA	TGTGCCAGCAGCGTAGTACCAATCGAGCGGGGCCCCGACTACGAGCAGTACTTC	CASSVVPIERGPDYEQYF
TRBJ2-2	TRBV9	TRBD2	once	TGTGCCAGCAGCACTGGGACTAGCGGGAGGGCCGCCGGGGAGCTGTTTTTT	CASSTGTSGRAAGELFF
TRBJ2-3	TRBV7-3	TRBD2	once	TGTGCCAGCAGCCCCCGCCTTCTAGCGGGAGCCCCAGATACGCAGTATTTT	CASSPRLLAGAPDTQYF
TRBJ1-5	TRBV28	TRBD1	NA	TGTGCCAGCAGTTTCCCGACAGGGGGTATCGGTCAGCCCCAGCATTTT	CASSFPTGGIGQPQHF
TRBJ2-3	TRBV28	TRBD2	NA	TGTGCCAGCAGTCCGGGACTACGGACGCAGTATTTT	CASSPGLRTQYF
TRBJ1-2	TRBV28	TRBD1	NA	TGTGCCAGCAGTTTCCGCGCCGGGACAGGATGGGGCTACACCTTC	CASSFRAGTGWGYTF
TRBJ2-7	TRBV11-3	NA	NA	TGTGCCAGCAGCTTAGGGACAGACTACGAGCAGTACTTC	CASSLGTDYEQYF
TRBJ2-3	TRBV7-2	TRBD2	once	TGTGCCAGCAGCCGGGGACTAGCGGAGCCAGATACGCAGTATTTT	CASSRGLAEPDTQYF
TRBJ2-5	TRBV10-3	TRBD1	NA	TGTGCCATCAGTGAGTCGATGGACAGGATCCAGTACTTC	CAISESMDRIQYF
TRBJ2-2	TRBV28	TRBD2	NA	TGTGCCAGCAGTAAAGGGACTAGTCTAACCGGGGAGCTGTTTTTT	CASSKGTSLTGELFF
TRBJ1-5	TRBV5-1	NA	NA	TGCGCCAGCAGCGTAGGAGGTGGGCAGCCCCAGCATTTT	CASSVGGGQPQHF
TRBJ2-2	TRBV11-3	NA	NA	TGTGCCAGCAGCCAACCAAAATGGGGGGACACCGGGGAGCTGTTTTTT	CASSQPKWGDTGELFF
TRBJ1-4	TRBV5-1	NA	few	TGCGCCAGCAGCCATCTCACAGGGCAGGGCGAAAAACTGTTTTTT	CASSHLTGQGEKLFF
TRBJ2-5	TRBV5-1	NA	NA	TGCGCCAGCAGCTTAGGGGATCAAGAGACCCAGTACTTC	CASSLGDQETQYF
TRBJ1-4	TRBV9	NA	NA	TGTGCCAGCAGCGTAGGTGATTCCGGGAGGGGCGAAAAACTGTTTTTT	CASSVGDSGRGEKLFF
TRBJ1-4	TRBV5-1	TRBD1	NA	TGCGCCAGCAGCCCAGAGGGACAGGGGGCGCAAAAACTGTTTTTT	CASSPEGQGAQKLFF
TRBJ2-3	TRBV29-1	TRBD2	NA	TGCAGCGTGACAGCGGGAGGAGGGTCAGATACGCAGTATTTT	CSVTAGGGSDTQYF
TRBJ1-6	TRBV5-6	NA	NA	TGTGCCAGCAGCCACCTGGGCCGCAGAGATTCACCCCTCCACTTT	CASSHLGRRDSPLHF
TRBJ1-5	TRBV2	TRBD1	NA	TGTGCCAGCAGTGCCCCGGACAGGTGGGGTGGTCAGCCCCAGCATTTT	CASSAPDRWGGQPQHF
TRBJ2-7	TRBV18	TRBD1	NA	TGTGCCAGCTCACCGGGACAGGGGCTCGAGCAGTACTTC	CASSPGQGLEQYF
TRBJ2-3	TRBV27	NA	NA	TGTGCCAGCAGTTTTGCGGGACGCACAGATACGCAGTATTTT	CASSFAGRTDTQYF
TRBJ2-1	TRBV5-1	TRBD2	few	TGCGCCAGCGGGAGTACTAGCGACAATGAGCAGTTCTTC	CASGSTSDNEQFF
TRBJ1-2	TRBV4-3	NA	NA	TGCGCCAGCAGCTCGAGGGAATCAGACTATGGCTACACCTTC	CASSSRESDYGYTF
TRBJ1-5	TRBV6-4	TRBD1	once	TGTGCCAGCAGTGACTCGGGCTCGTCGGGGACAGTGAATCAGCCCCAGCATTTT	CASSDSGSSGTVNQPQHF
TRBJ1-1	TRBV9	TRBD1	NA	TGTGCCAGCAGCGTAGGGGGACAGGGGAGTGAAGCTTTCTTT	CASSVGGQGSEAFF
TRBJ2-3	TRBV6-2/TRBV6-3	TRBD1	NA	TGTGCCAGCAGTTACCCCCAACGAGACAGGGGGGTACCGGCAGATACGCAGTATTTT	CASSYPQRDRGVPADTQYF
TRBJ2-6	TRBV5-1	TRBD1	NA	TGCGCCACCGCACAGGGGTCTGGGGCCAACGTCCTGACTTTC	CATAQGSGANVLTF
TRBJ1-1	TRBV11-2	NA	NA	TGTGCCAGCAGCCCGGTCCCCTCGGGGACTGAAGCTTTCTTT	CASSPVPSGTEAFF
TRBJ2-1	TRBV10-3	TRBD2	NA	TGTGCCATCAGGGGGACTAGCGGGAGATTCGATGAGCAGTTCTTC	CAIRGTSGRFDEQFF
TRBJ1-1	TRBV19	NA	NA	TGTGCCAGTAGTATCGGTTTTGGGGGGATTGCTTTCTTT	CASSIGFGGIAFF
TRBJ2-1	TRBV7-9	TRBD2	NA	TGTGCCAGCAGCGTAACCTTCCAGCGGGATAGGAGTGAGCAGTTCTTC	CASSVTFQRDRSEQFF
TRBJ2-1	TRBV24-1	NA	NA	TGTGCCACCAGTGAGCGAGGCCCCAATGAGCAGTTCTTC	CATSERGPNEQFF
TRBJ1-5	TRBV7-9	TRBD1	NA	TGTGCCAGCAGCTTCGGACAGGATCAGCCCCAGCATTTT	CASSFGQDQPQHF
TRBJ2-2	TRBV7-3	NA	NA	TGTGCCAGCAGCTTAGCAGGGGTAACCGGGGAGCTGTTTTTT	CASSLAGVTGELFF
TRBJ1-2	TRBV7-2	NA	NA	TGTGCCAGCAGCTTAGCGGAGTGGGATGGCTACACCTTC	CASSLAEWDGYTF
TRBJ2-3	TRBV19	TRBD2	NA	TGTGCCAGTAGTCGTACTAGCGGGAGGTCATCTAGCACAGATACGCAGTATTTT	CASSRTSGRSSSTDTQYF
TRBJ1-2	TRBV5-6	NA	once	TGTGCCAGCAGCTTGGATCGAAAGCGGATCTATGGCTACACCTTC	CASSLDRKRIYGYTF
TRBJ1-4	TRBV9	TRBD1	NA	TGTGCCAGCAGCGTAGCGGGGACAGAAAATGAAAAACTGTTTTTT	CASSVAGTENEKLFF
TRBJ1-1	TRBV18	TRBD1	NA	TGTGCCAGCTCACCAAGTCTACAGGGGCCAGCGAACACTGAAGCTTTCTTT	CASSPSLQGPANTEAFF